Listed below are T cell receptor beta chains from one sample, sequenced in a study of long-term antiretroviral therapy in people with HIV. The assay was immunoSEQ multiplex PCR, and TCRdb's table has in-frame clones only and misses some. Of about 20,000 clones listed, around 80% were seen once; the top ten hold approximately 14%. The material was unsorted PBMCs, obtained 2.9 years after starting antiretroviral therapy. The receptor set was obtained from a woman in her thirties with HIV. Both conserved end residues are part of each CDR3.

v_call cdr3_aa
TRBV7-9 CASSSGLAGGLEGWNEQFF
TRBV7-8 CASAYGGGGQPQHF
TRBV4-1 CASSSDSNQPQHF
TRBV10-3 CAISGEHRGSGYTF
TRBV6-6 CASSYKGVDRQPQHF
TRBV9 CASSVGVIGYNSPLHF
TRBV6-5 CASSSYRAGTEAFF
TRBV19 CASSPQGTTNEKLFF
TRBV9 CASSVWGAPGITQRHNEQFF
TRBV14 CASSQDARTLRNTIYF
TRBV9 CASSAIRGHSYNSPLHF
TRBV6-5 CASRLGQTTEAFF
TRBV18 CASSPPAGGYTF
TRBV2 CASSIGSLVLNSPLHF
TRBV7-9 CASSLGQGGFGETQYF
TRBV13 CASSSSDSTDTQYF
TRBV9 CASSAGPYNSPLHF
TRBV25-1 CASSARLGQGGKNIQYF
TRBV6-1 CASSDGRVGNYGYTF
TRBV5-5 CASSLIQETQYF
TRBV6-6 CASSYSRKSEAFF
TRBV6-1 CASSEFGDYSNQPQHF
TRBV6-5 CASSPGGNQPQHF
TRBV6-1 CASSQPGARGYTF
TRBV29-1 CSVLSRLGDTEAFF
TRBV11-2 CASSLDSYRTYEQYF
TRBV5-1 CASSLGIGGSTDTQYF
TRBV19 CASSRTRGPPDTQYF
TRBV19 CATRRGESYNSPLHF
TRBV6-5 CASTTPLEGTQYF
TRBV19 CASTPGAGVTDTQYF
TRBV29-1 CSPVEGYTF
TRBV4-2 CASSQGVMDTQYF
TRBV11-2 CASSLGGFYGASTEAFF
TRBV6-1 CASSKGQQYEQYF
TRBV29-1 CSVESGNTEAFF
TRBV6-1 CASSEFQGTRNTEAFF
TRBV5-1 CASSGASSGNTIYF
TRBV2 CASSYGQLAKNIQYF
TRBV19 CASSIGTDTQYF
TRBV4-1 CASSQRQGANQPQHF
TRBV18 CASSPSDTEAFF
TRBV19 CASSMKGVYFF
TRBV30 CAWSPRDGVKPQHF
TRBV2 CASRTSGGRTIGELFF
TRBV14 CASSGIGGAHTETQYF
TRBV6-4 CASSSGLNTEAFF
TRBV6-6 CASTPGTRASGYTF